These T cell receptor beta chains were read from a single sample in a study of blood T cell repertoires in COVID-19. Clones were read by immunoSEQ multiplex PCR, and TCRdb kept only the in-frame ones, dropping some. Of 150,000 to 200,000 clones in the sample, 82% were seen once. Material: peripheral blood. The receptor set was obtained from a woman in her 70s with acute or convalescent COVID-19. Each CDR3 is given with its conserved first and last residue. A D gene is named only where the DNA matches it firmly. Size tells how often a clone was seen (once, few, many) or the class of an expanded clone, and some rows leave it out.

j_gene | d_gene | v_gene | abundance | CDR3nt | CDR3aa
TRBJ1-1 | - | TRBV6-6 | - | TGTGCCAGTCTGGCAGTGAACACTGAAGCTTTCTTT | CASLAVNTEAFF
TRBJ1-2 | - | TRBV9 | - | TGTGCCAGCAGCGTAGAGTCAGGGAACTATGGCTACACCTTC | CASSVESGNYGYTF
TRBJ1-6 | - | TRBV7-9 | - | TGTGCCAGCAGCTTCTCGGGGGATAATTCACCCCTCCACTTT | CASSFSGDNSPLHF
TRBJ1-1 | TRBD1 | TRBV2 | - | TGTGCCAGCAGTCAGGACAGGGGTCACACTGAAGCTTTCTTT | CASSQDRGHTEAFF
TRBJ1-1 | - | TRBV7-9 | few | TGTGCCAGCAGCTTAGTCTCAGGGCGAGAGACTGAAGCTTTCTTT | CASSLVSGRETEAFF
TRBJ1-5 | - | TRBV6-2/TRBV6-3 | - | TGTGCCAGCAGTGACCGCACAGTGAATCAGCCCCAGCATTTT | CASSDRTVNQPQHF
TRBJ1-2 | - | TRBV28 | - | TGTGCCAGCACCAACCTACCCTTGACGGGCTATGGCTACACCTTC | CASTNLPLTGYGYTF
TRBJ1-3 | - | TRBV10-1 | few | TGCGCCAGCCCTCTACAGGGCTTCTCTGGAAACACCATATATTTT | CASPLQGFSGNTIYF
TRBJ2-5 | TRBD1 | TRBV5-5 | - | TGTGCCAGCAGCTCCTGGGACAGGGGAGAGACCCAGTACTTC | CASSSWDRGETQYF
TRBJ2-3 | TRBD2 | TRBV6-2/TRBV6-3 | once | TGTGCCAGCAGCCCCATAAGGAGCGGGGCCACAGATACGCAGTATTTT | CASSPIRSGATDTQYF
TRBJ2-7 | - | TRBV6-6 | - | TGTGCCAGCAGTTACCCGGGGGATCAAGCCTACGAGCAGTACTTC | CASSYPGDQAYEQYF
TRBJ1-1 | TRBD1 | TRBV28 | - | TGTGCCAGCAGTTTATGGGACAGGGGCACTGAAGCTTTCTTT | CASSLWDRGTEAFF
TRBJ1-3 | - | TRBV27 | - | TGTGCCAGCAGTTTACCACAAAGGGGGGGACCAGGTCCTGGAAACACCATATATTTT | CASSLPQRGGPGPGNTIYF
TRBJ2-1 | - | TRBV9 | - | TGTGCCAGCAGCCGCTACAATGAGCAGTTCTTC | CASSRYNEQFF
TRBJ1-6 | - | TRBV3-1/TRBV3-2 | - | TGTGCCAGCAGTCCGGGGAGCTCCTATAATTCACCCCTCCACTTT | CASSPGSSYNSPLHF
TRBJ2-3 | TRBD2 | TRBV27 | - | TGTGCCAGCAGTTTATCCCGGGGGGGGACAGATACGCAGTATTTT | CASSLSRGGTDTQYF
TRBJ2-5 | TRBD2 | TRBV27 | once | TGTGCCAGCAGTTACGGGACGGGGGGGGCGCGTGGTGAGACCCAGTACTTC | CASSYGTGGARGETQYF
TRBJ1-3 | - | TRBV4-3 | - | TGCGCCAGCAGCCAATTGGCAGGTATCGCAAACACCATATATTTT | CASSQLAGIANTIYF
TRBJ2-1 | TRBD1 | TRBV28 | - | TGTGCCAGCAGTTTGGGGACAGGGGGGCGGCCACTTGAGCAGTTCTTC | CASSLGTGGRPLEQFF
TRBJ1-5 | - | TRBV6-5 | few | TGTGCCAGCAGCCCCGGAAGGGGGAATCAGCCCCAGCATTTT | CASSPGRGNQPQHF
TRBJ1-5 | - | TRBV19 | - | TGTGCCGCCGGATTTTCGGAGGAAGTTCAGCCCCAGCATTTT | CAAGFSEEVQPQHF
TRBJ2-2 | - | TRBV9 | - | TGTGCCAGCATGGCGGCATCGAACACCGGGGAGCTGTTTTTT | CASMAASNTGELFF
TRBJ2-3 | - | TRBV7-2 | - | TGTGCCAGCAGCTCCCGCGCACTCACAGATACGCAGTATTTT | CASSSRALTDTQYF
TRBJ1-6 | - | TRBV27 | - | TGTGCCACAGGCGGTGGGTGGGGAGGGAATTCACCCCTCCACTTT | CATGGGWGGNSPLHF
TRBJ2-2 | TRBD2 | TRBV6-2/TRBV6-3 | - | TGTGCCAGCAGTTACCCATTACCGGGACTAGCGGGGGGGCCGGACACCGGGGAGCTGTTTTTT | CASSYPLPGLAGGPDTGELFF
TRBJ2-7 | TRBD1 | TRBV7-9 | - | TGTGCCAGCAGCTTAGGGGACAGGGGGTTTGGGGCTTACGAGCAGTACTTC | CASSLGDRGFGAYEQYF
TRBJ2-1 | TRBD2 | TRBV5-1 | - | TGCGCCAGCAGCTTAAGACTAGCGGGGGGCCACAATGAGCAGTTCTTC | CASSLRLAGGHNEQFF
TRBJ1-2 | - | TRBV27 | once | TGTGCCAGCAGTTCCGAATCGGTTGGCTACACCTTC | CASSSESVGYTF
TRBJ2-3 | - | TRBV7-9 | once | TGTGCCAGCAGCTTAACTAGTAGCACAGATACGCAGTATTTT | CASSLTSSTDTQYF
TRBJ1-3 | - | TRBV4-3 | - | TGCGCCAGCAGCCAGGGGGCCATGACAGGATCAGGAAACACCATATATTTT | CASSQGAMTGSGNTIYF
TRBJ2-3 | TRBD2 | TRBV6-5 | - | TGTGCCAGCAGTTCGCGGGGGTACAGCACAGATACGCAGTATTTT | CASSSRGYSTDTQYF
TRBJ2-1 | TRBD2 | TRBV4-2 | - | TGTGCCAGCAGCCAAGCGACTAGCGGGGGCAATGAGCAGTTCTTC | CASSQATSGGNEQFF
TRBJ2-1 | TRBD2 | TRBV4-2 | - | TGTGCCAGCAGCCATGTAGCGGGACGGTCCTACAATGAGCAGTTCTTC | CASSHVAGRSYNEQFF
TRBJ2-5 | TRBD1 | TRBV5-5 | - | TGTGCCAGCAGTTACGGACAGGGAGAGACCCAGTACTTC | CASSYGQGETQYF
TRBJ2-1 | - | TRBV6-2/TRBV6-3 | - | TGTGCCAGCAGTCTCTTTCACAATGAGCAGTTCTTC | CASSLFHNEQFF
TRBJ1-1 | - | TRBV30 | - | TGTGCTACGGACAGTTTTTCCCTTGAAGCTTTCTTT | CATDSFSLEAFF
TRBJ2-3 | TRBD2 | TRBV7-8 | - | TGTGCCAGCAGATTAGCGGGAGGGCCACCGGGCACGCAGTATTTT | CASRLAGGPPGTQYF
TRBJ1-4 | TRBD1 | TRBV30 | - | TGTGCCTGGAGTGTACAGACAGGGATCAGTAGGCTGTTTTTT | CAWSVQTGISRLFF
TRBJ2-2 | TRBD2 | TRBV7-2 | few | TGTGCCAGCAGCCTATCGACTAGCGGCACCGGGGAGCTGTTTTTT | CASSLSTSGTGELFF
TRBJ1-5 | TRBD1 | TRBV2 | - | TGTGCCAGCAGCGGACAGGGACAGAATCAGCCCCAGCATTTT | CASSGQGQNQPQHF
TRBJ2-3 | TRBD1 | TRBV18 | - | TGTGCCAGCTCACCGGGACAGGGGGAAGGAGATACGCAGTATTTT | CASSPGQGEGDTQYF
TRBJ2-5 | TRBD2 | TRBV6-5 | - | TGTGCCAGCAGCACGGGGGGGATCTGGGGGACCCAGTACTTC | CASSTGGIWGTQYF
TRBJ2-7 | - | TRBV7-2 | - | TGTGCCAGCAGCTTAACGGGGAAGGGCTACGAGCAGTACTTC | CASSLTGKGYEQYF
TRBJ2-2 | - | TRBV11-2 | - | TGTGCCAGCAGCTTAGAGGGGGCCACGAACACCGGGGAGCTGTTTTTT | CASSLEGATNTGELFF
TRBJ1-1 | TRBD1 | TRBV30 | - | TGTGCCTGGGAAAGGGGGCAAATGGCTGAAGCTTTCTTT | CAWERGQMAEAFF
TRBJ2-1 | - | TRBV28 | - | TGTGCCAGCAGCTATCGCGGGACTCCCGTCGTCGATGAGCAGTTCTTC | CASSYRGTPVVDEQFF